Each of the 2 T cell receptor beta chains below was sequenced from the same sample in a study of blood T cell repertoires in COVID-19. Measured with immunoSEQ multiplex PCR; TCRdb has only the in-frame clones, and not every one. This sample has approximately 160,000 clones, with more than 65% found just once. Sample: peripheral blood. Receptors were obtained from a woman aged 45 to 65 in a cohort sampled during active or convalescent COVID-19.

The chain employs TRBV9 and TRBJ2-7; 9 bases align to TRBD1. Per germline, CDR1 SGDLS and CDR2 YYNGEE. Unmatched junction bases numbered 4, after V lost 3 bases and J lost 0 bases. The CDR3 spans 15 residues. For the CDR3, the DNA is TGTGCCAGCAGCGGTGGACAGGGGACCTCCTACGAGCAGTACTTC. It encodes CASSGGQGTSYEQYF.

The chain employs TRBV18 and TRBJ1-5, with D maybe TRBD1 (5 bases). V lost 2 bases and J 2 bases, leaving 13 bases between the germline ends. Germline V gene data show CDR1 as KGHSH and CDR2 as LQKENI. The CDR3 extends over 16 amino acids. CDR3 nucleotides: TGTGCCAGCTCACCAGTCGCAGGGCTGGGCAATCAGCCCCAGCATTTT. Its translation is CASSPVAGLGNQPQHF.